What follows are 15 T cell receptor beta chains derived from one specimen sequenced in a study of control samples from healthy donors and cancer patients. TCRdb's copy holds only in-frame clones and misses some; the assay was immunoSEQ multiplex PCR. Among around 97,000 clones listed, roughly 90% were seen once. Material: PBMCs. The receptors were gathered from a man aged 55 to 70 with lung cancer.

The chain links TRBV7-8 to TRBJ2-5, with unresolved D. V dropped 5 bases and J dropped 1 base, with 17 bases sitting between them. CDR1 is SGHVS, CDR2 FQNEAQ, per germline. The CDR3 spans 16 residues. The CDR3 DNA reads TGTGCCAGCAGCCTACTCCCTCGAAATTTCCAAGAGACCCAGTACTTC. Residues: CASSLLPRNFQETQYF. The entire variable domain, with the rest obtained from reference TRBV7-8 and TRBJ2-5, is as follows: GAGVSQSPRYKVAKRGQDVALRCDPISGHVSLFWYQQALGQGPEFLTYFQNEAQLDKSGLPSDRFFAERPEGSVSTLKIQRTQQEDSAVYLCASSLLPRNFQETQYFGPGTRLLVL.

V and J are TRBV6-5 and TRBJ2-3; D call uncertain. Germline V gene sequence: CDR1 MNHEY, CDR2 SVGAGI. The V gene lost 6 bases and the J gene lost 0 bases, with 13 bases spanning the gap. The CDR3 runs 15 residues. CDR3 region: CASSLRSPSTDTQYF. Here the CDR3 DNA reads TGTGCCAGCAGCCTCAGATCTCCTAGCACAGATACGCAGTATTTT.

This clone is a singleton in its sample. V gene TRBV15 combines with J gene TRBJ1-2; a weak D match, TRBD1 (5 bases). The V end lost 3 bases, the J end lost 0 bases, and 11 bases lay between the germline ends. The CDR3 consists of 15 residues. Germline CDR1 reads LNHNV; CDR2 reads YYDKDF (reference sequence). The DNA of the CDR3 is TGTGCCACCAGCAGGGGCAGGGAAACTAACTATGGCTACACCTTC. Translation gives CATSRGRETNYGYTF.

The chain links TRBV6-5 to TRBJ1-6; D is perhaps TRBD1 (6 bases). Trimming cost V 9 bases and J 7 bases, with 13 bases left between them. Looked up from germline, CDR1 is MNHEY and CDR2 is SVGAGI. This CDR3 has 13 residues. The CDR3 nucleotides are TGTGCCAGTAGGGGGGGTCACAATTCACCCCTCCACTTT. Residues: CASRGGHNSPLHF.

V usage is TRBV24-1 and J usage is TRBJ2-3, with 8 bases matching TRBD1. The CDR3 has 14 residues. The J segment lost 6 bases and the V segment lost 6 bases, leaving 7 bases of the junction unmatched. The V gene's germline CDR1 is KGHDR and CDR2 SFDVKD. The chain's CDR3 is CATSKGDRSDTQYF. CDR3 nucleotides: TGTGCCACCAGTAAAGGGGACAGGTCGGATACGCAGTATTTT.

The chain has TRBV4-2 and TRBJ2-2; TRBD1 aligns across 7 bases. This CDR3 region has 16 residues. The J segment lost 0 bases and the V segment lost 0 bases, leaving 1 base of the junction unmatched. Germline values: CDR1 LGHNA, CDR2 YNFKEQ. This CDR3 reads CASSQEGGSNTGELFF. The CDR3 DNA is TGTGCCAGCAGCCAAGAAGGGGGCTCGAACACCGGGGAGCTGTTTTTT.

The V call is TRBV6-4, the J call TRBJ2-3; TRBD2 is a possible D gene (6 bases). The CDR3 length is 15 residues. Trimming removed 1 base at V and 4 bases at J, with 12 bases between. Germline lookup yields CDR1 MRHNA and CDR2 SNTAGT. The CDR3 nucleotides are TGTGCCAGCAGTGACTGGGGGGTCTCTCCAGATACGCAGTATTTT. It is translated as CASSDWGVSPDTQYF.

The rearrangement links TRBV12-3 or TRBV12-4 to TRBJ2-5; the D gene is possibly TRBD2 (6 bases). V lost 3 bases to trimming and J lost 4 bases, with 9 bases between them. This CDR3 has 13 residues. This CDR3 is CASSLVGGETQYF. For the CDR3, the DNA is TGTGCCAGCAGTTTGGTGGGGGGAGAGACCCAGTACTTC.

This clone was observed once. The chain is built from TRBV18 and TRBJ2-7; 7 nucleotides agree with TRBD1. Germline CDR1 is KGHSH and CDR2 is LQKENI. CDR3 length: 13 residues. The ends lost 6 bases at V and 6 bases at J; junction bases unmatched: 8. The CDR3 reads CASSPDRALEQYV. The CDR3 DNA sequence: TGTGCCAGCTCGCCCGACAGGGCCCTCGAGCAGTACGTC.

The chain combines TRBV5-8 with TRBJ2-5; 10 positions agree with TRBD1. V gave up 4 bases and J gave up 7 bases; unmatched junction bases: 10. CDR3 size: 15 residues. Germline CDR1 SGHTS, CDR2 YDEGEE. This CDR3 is CASSPTTGGLGTQYF. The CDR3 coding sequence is TGTGCCAGCAGCCCTACGACAGGGGGCCTAGGGACCCAGTACTTC.

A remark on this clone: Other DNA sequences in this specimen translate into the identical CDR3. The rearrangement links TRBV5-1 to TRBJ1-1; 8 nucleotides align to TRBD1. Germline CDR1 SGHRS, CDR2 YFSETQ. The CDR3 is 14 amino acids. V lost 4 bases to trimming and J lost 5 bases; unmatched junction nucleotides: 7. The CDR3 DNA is TGCGCCAGCAGCCTAGGACAGGGTGGAACTGAAGCTTTCTTT. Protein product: CASSLGQGGTEAFF.

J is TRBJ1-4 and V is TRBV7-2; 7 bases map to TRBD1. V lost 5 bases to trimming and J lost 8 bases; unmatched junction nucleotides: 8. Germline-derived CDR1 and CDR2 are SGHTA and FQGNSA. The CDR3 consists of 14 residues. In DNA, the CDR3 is TGTGCCAGCAGCCTTGACAGGGTGGAAGAAAAACTGTTTTTT. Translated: CASSLDRVEEKLFF.

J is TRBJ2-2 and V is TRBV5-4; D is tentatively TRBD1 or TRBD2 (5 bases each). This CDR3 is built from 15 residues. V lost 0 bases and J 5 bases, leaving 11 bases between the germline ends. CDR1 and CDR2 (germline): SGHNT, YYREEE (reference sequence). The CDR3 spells CASSLAGTVTGELFF. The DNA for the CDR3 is TGTGCCAGCAGCTTGGCGGGGACGGTAACCGGGGAGCTGTTTTTT.

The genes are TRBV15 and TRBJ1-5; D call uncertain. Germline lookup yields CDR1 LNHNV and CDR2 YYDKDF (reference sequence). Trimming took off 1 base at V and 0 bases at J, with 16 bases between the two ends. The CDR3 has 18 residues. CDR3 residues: CATSRATWADYSNQPQHF. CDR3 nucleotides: TGTGCCACCAGCAGAGCTACTTGGGCGGATTATAGCAATCAGCCCCAGCATTTT.

CDR3: CATQTGGTDTQYF. The CDR3 region has the DNA TGTGCCACCCAGACGGGGGGAACAGATACGCAGTATTTT. The chain combines TRBV6-5 with TRBJ2-3; 7 bases are a match to TRBD2. Germline loops: CDR1 MNHEY, CDR2 SVGAGI. The V gene end was trimmed by 10 bases and the J gene end by 3 bases; junction bases not matched to a gene: 7. This CDR3 has 13 amino acids.